This TCR beta chain was documented in a study of neurological immune-mediated disorders. In germline, CDR1 is SGHRS, CDR2 YFSETQ. The CDR3 is 15 amino acids. Deletions cut 0 bases from V and 10 bases from J, with 17 bases between. TCRdb used MiXCR to reprocess the 5' RACE reads, holding one entry per CDR3 protein. The table shows under 75,000 distinct CDR3 sequences, with 3% to 4% occurring only once. The sequencing input was PBMCs. This receptor was obtained from a woman aged 55 to 70 with multiple sclerosis. The chain links TRBV5-1 to TRBJ2-4; maybe TRBD1 (5 bases). Written as DNA, the CDR3 is TGCGCCAGCAGCTTGGCAGGGAAGGTTTCGGAAATTCAGTACTTC. Encoded protein: CASSLAGKVSEIQYF.